A single sample gave rise to the 7 T cell receptor beta chains below, sequenced in a study of radiotherapy plus CTLA-4 blockade in lung cancer. Sequencing was performed with immunoSEQ multiplex PCR; in TCRdb, only in-frame clones are kept and a portion is missing. Of tens of thousands of clones listed, just under 85% are singletons. The sequencing here drew on peripheral blood, taken from a patient treated with radiotherapy plus ipilimumab. Every receptor here comes from a human donor with non-small cell lung cancer whose response to radiotherapy plus ipilimumab could not be evaluated.

The J gene is TRBJ2-7, the V gene TRBV27; D is possibly TRBD1 (6 bases). The germline V gene encodes CDR1 MNHEY and CDR2 SMNVEV (reference sequence). The V end lost 2 bases, the J end lost 0 bases, and 11 bases lay between the germline ends. The CDR3 length is 15 residues. CDR3 in DNA: TGTGCCAGCAGTTTACTTGGGGACACCTCCTACGAGCAGTACTTC. As protein: CASSLLGDTSYEQYF.

There are a few counts of this clone. This rearrangement joins TRBV2 to TRBJ1-5; D perhaps matches TRBD1 (5 bases). This CDR3 contains 14 residues. Germline values: CDR1 SNHLY, CDR2 FYNNEI. Trimming removed 4 bases at V and 5 bases at J, with 12 bases between. This chain's CDR3 is CASSGGGADQPQHF. The CDR3, as DNA: TGTGCCAGCAGTGGGGGAGGGGCTGATCAGCCCCAGCATTTT.

This clone occurred a few times. The chain uses TRBV5-1 and TRBJ1-4; TRBD1 agrees at 9 bases. With 0 bases clipped from V and 8 bases from J, the junction kept 8 bases outside the gene matches. CDR3 length: 16 residues. Germline V gene data show CDR1 as SGHRS and CDR2 as YFSETQ. For the CDR3, the DNA is TGCGCCAGCAGCTTGGTGGGGACAGGGTCAGGCGAAAAACTGTTTTTT. It yields the protein CASSLVGTGSGEKLFF.

The chain combines TRBV5-1 with TRBJ2-3; D call uncertain. V gave up 1 base and J gave up 4 bases, with 7 bases separating them. The CDR3 is 13 amino acids. Germline-derived CDR1 and CDR2 are SGHRS and YFSETQ. For the CDR3, the DNA is TGCGCCAGCAGCTTGAGAGGCGCAGATACGCAGTATTTT. Encoded protein: CASSLRGADTQYF. The full variable domain, completed using reference TRBV5-1 and TRBJ2-3, is KAGVTQTPRYLIKTRGQQVTLSCSPISGHRSVSWYQQTPGQGLQFLFEYFSETQRNKGNFPGRFSGRQFSNSRSEMNVSTLELGDSALYLCASSLRGADTQYFGPGTRLTVL.

This clone was detected a few times. The chain is built from TRBV9 and TRBJ1-2; D is uncertain. Per germline, CDR1 SGDLS and CDR2 YYNGEE. Trimming left V 4 bases short and J 4 bases short, with 17 bases between. The length of the CDR3 is 15 residues. The CDR3 DNA follows: TGTGCCAGCAGCCCCATGGAGCTTCTGCCCTATGGCTACACCTTC. As protein: CASSPMELLPYGYTF.

This clone turned up a few times. The chain employs TRBV6-9 and TRBJ1-5; the match to TRBD1 covers 8 bases. The CDR3 contains 15 residues. V lost 0 bases, J lost 7 bases, and 5 bases stayed unmatched. Germline lookup yields CDR1 MNHGY and CDR2 SVAAGI. The CDR3 is CASSYSDRVGQPQHF. The CDR3 coding sequence is TGTGCCAGCAGTTATTCGGACAGGGTGGGCCAGCCCCAGCATTTT.

The gene calls are TRBV7-8 and TRBJ1-1; TRBD1 matches at 11 bases. The CDR3 totals 15 residues. Germline V CDR1 and CDR2: SGHVS, FQNEAQ. J was trimmed by 4 bases and V by 5 bases; bases with no gene match: 6. The CDR3 nucleotides are TGTGCCAGCAGCGATCGGGACAGGGGGTTCACTGAAGCTTTCTTT. Translating it yields CASSDRDRGFTEAFF.